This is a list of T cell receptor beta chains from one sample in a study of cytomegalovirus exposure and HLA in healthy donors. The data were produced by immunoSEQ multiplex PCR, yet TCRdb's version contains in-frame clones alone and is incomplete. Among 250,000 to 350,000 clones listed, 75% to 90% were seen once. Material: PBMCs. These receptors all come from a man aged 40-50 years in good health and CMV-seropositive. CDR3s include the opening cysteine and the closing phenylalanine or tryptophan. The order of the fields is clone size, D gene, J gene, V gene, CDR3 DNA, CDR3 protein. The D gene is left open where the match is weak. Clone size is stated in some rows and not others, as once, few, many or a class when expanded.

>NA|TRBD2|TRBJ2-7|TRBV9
TGTGCCAGCAGCGTAGTGGGGACTAGCGACGAGCAGTACTTC
CASSVVGTSDEQYF
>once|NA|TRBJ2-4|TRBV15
TGTGCCACCAGCAGAGATCCGGCCCGCAGGGACATTCAGTACTTC
CATSRDPARRDIQYF
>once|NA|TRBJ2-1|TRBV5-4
TGTGCCAGCAGCTTGGCCCCTAGCCCAACGAGAGGCAATGGTGAGCAGTTCTTC
CASSLAPSPTRGNGEQFF
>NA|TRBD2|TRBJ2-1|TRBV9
TGTGCCAGCAGCGCCTCAGGGACTAGCGGGAACAATGAGCAGTTCTTC
CASSASGTSGNNEQFF
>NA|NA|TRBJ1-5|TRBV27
TGTGCCAGCAGTTTCTCCCGGCGGGGTGGTAGCAATCAGCCCCAGCATTTT
CASSFSRRGGSNQPQHF
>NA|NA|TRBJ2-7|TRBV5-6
TGTGCCAGCAGCTTGGGCCAAGGACTCGCTACCTACGAGCAGTACTTC
CASSLGQGLATYEQYF
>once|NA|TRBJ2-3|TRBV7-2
TGTGCCAGCAGCTTAGGGACAGTCGATACGCAGTATTTT
CASSLGTVDTQYF
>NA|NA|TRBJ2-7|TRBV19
TGTGCCAGTAGTATCGCGGGTATTAACTACGAGCAGTACTTC
CASSIAGINYEQYF
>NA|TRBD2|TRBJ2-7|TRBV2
TGTGCCAGCAGATTCCCGACCCTCCTAGCGGTTGCCGGCTCTGACTACGAGCAGTACTTC
CASRFPTLLAVAGSDYEQYF
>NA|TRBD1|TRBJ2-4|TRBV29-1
TGCAGCGTTCACCCCCTAGACAGGGAAGGGGCCAAAAACATTCAGTACTTC
CSVHPLDREGAKNIQYF
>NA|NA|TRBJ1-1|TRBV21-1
TGTGCCAGCAGCAAATGCCGGAGAAACACTGAAGCTTTCTTT
CASSKCRRNTEAFF
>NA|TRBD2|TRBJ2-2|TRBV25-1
TGTGCCAACCTAGCGGGACTAGCGGTGAACACCGGGGAGCTGTTTTTT
CANLAGLAVNTGELFF